The 28 T cell receptor beta chains presented below share a single source sample, sequenced in a study of blood T cell repertoires in COVID-19. Method: immunoSEQ multiplex PCR; TCRdb's copy keeps in-frame clones and lacks some. The data contain about 160,000 clones, roughly 80% of them singletons. The sequenced material came from PBMCs or T cells enriched from blood (not recorded which). Source of these receptors: a woman in her fifties or sixties who had recovered from COVID-19.

This clone was seen just once. The chain recombines TRBV19 with TRBJ2-5, with 7 positions matching TRBD1. This CDR3 spans 14 amino acids. V trimming: 3 bases; J trimming: 6 bases; junction bases outside the gene matches: 7. Germline V gives CDR1 LNHDA, CDR2 SQIVND (reference sequence). CDR3 sequence (DNA): TGTGCCAGTAGTATCGACAGGGAAATTAAGACCCAGTACTTC. Translating gives CASSIDREIKTQYF.

The V and J genes are TRBV2 and TRBJ2-1; 13 positions agree with TRBD2. Trimming cost V 6 bases and J 4 bases; bases outside gene matches: 3. CDR1 and CDR2 from the germline V gene are SNHLY and FYNNEI. This CDR3 contains 15 residues. CDR3: CASRQTSGGYNEQFF. CDR3 nucleotides: TGTGCCAGCAGACAGACTAGCGGGGGGTACAATGAGCAGTTCTTC.

This clone was counted at least ten times. The rearrangement links TRBV5-8 to TRBJ1-4; D is uncertain. Per the germline V gene, CDR1 is SGHTS and CDR2 is YDEGEE. The CDR3 is 14 residues long. With 0 bases removed from V and 5 bases from J, the gap between germline ends came to 8 bases. The CDR3 loop is CASSLGRRNEKLFF. The DNA for the CDR3 is TGTGCCAGCAGCTTGGGGCGGAGAAATGAAAAACTGTTTTTT.

This chain links TRBV7-2 with TRBJ2-1; D might be TRBD2 (7 bases). Between the trimmed V and J ends, which lost 3 bases and 7 bases, there was a span of 13 bases. CDR1 is SGHTA, CDR2 FQGNSA, per germline. The CDR3 runs to 14 residues. CDR3: CASSFWGGQNEQFF. CDR3 in DNA: TGTGCCAGCAGCTTCTGGGGGGGCCAAAATGAGCAGTTCTTC.

The chain couples TRBV4-1 to TRBJ1-2; TRBD1 aligns across 7 bases. V shed 4 bases and J 0 bases; nucleotides not matched to a gene: 8. The germline CDR1 and CDR2 sequences are MGHRA and YSYEKL. The CDR3 runs to 16 residues. The CDR3: CASSLVGQSANYGYTF. CDR3 coding DNA: TGCGCCAGCAGCCTTGTGGGACAGTCGGCTAACTATGGCTACACCTTC.

The V call is TRBV7-2, the J call TRBJ1-5; 9 bases fit TRBD1. CDR1 SGHTA and CDR2 FQGNSA come from the germline V gene. The ends lost 3 bases at V and 2 bases at J; junction bases unmatched: 8. This CDR3 contains 17 residues. The CDR3 DNA follows: TGTGCCAGCAGCTTGGGACAGGGAGTTAGAGGCAATCAGCCCCAGCATTTT. Encoded protein: CASSLGQGVRGNQPQHF.

This chain uses TRBV3-1 (or the pseudogene TRBV3-2) with TRBJ1-1; no clear D. V lost 5 bases and J lost 8, with 9 bases in between. CDR1 and CDR2 from the germline V gene are LGHDT and YNNKEL (reference sequence). The CDR3 is 11 residues long. CDR3 sequence (DNA): TGTGCCAGCAGCACCCTCAGGGAAGCTTTCTTT. This codes for CASSTLREAFF.

Details on this clone: Other DNA sequences in the sample encode the same CDR3. The chain employs TRBV6-5 and TRBJ1-1, with 10 bases aligning to TRBD1. CDR1 and CDR2 (germline): MNHEY, SVGAGI. This CDR3 comprises 15 residues. The trim removed 0 bases at V and 4 bases at J, leaving 2 bases unmatched. The CDR3 region is CASSYSGTGATEAFF. As DNA, the CDR3 is TGTGCCAGCAGTTACTCCGGGACAGGGGCCACTGAAGCTTTCTTT.

The chain has TRBV6-6 and TRBJ2-7; TRBD2 agrees at 7 bases. The J segment lost 7 bases and the V segment lost 0 bases, leaving 3 bases of the junction unmatched. The CDR3 is 13 amino acids. CDR1 is MNHNY and CDR2 is SVGAGI in the germline V gene (reference sequence). The CDR3 reads CASSYSGEGEQYF. Written as DNA, the CDR3 is TGTGCCAGCAGTTACTCGGGGGAGGGTGAGCAGTACTTC.

The chain is built from TRBV11-2 and TRBJ2-1; a weak D match, TRBD1 (7 bases). Deletions cut 5 bases from V and 5 bases from J, with 13 bases between. From germline, CDR1 is SGHAT and CDR2 FQNNGV. The CDR3 is made up of 14 amino acids. The CDR3 loop reads CASSGGTANNEQFF. CDR3 DNA: TGTGCCAGCAGCGGCGGGACAGCTAACAATGAGCAGTTCTTC.

The rearrangement joins TRBV3-1 (or the pseudogene TRBV3-2) to TRBJ2-3; 9 positions match TRBD1. V lost 0 bases, J lost 5 bases, and 3 bases stayed unmatched. The CDR3 has 15 residues. CDR1 is LGHDT and CDR2 is YNNKEL in the germline V gene (reference sequence). The CDR3 bases are TGTGCCAGCAGCCAAGAGGACAGGGGTGGAGATACGCAGTATTTT. Translated: CASSQEDRGGDTQYF.

This clone was picked up a small number of times. The V and J genes are TRBV7-2 and TRBJ1-5; 9 bases fit TRBD1. There are 18 residues in the CDR3. Germline CDR1 is SGHTA and CDR2 is FQGNSA. Trimming took 1 base from V and 3 from J; bases not matched to a gene: 10. The CDR3 loop reads CASSLGGQGRRSNQPQHF. CDR3 DNA sequence: TGTGCCAGCAGCTTAGGGGGACAGGGAAGGCGTTCCAATCAGCCCCAGCATTTT.

The gene calls are TRBV6-5 and TRBJ2-7, with D hard to call. Trimming removed 5 bases at V and 4 bases at J, with 12 bases between. The CDR3 covers 13 residues. Germline V gene sequence: CDR1 MNHEY, CDR2 SVGAGI. The CDR3 coding sequence is TGTGCCAGCAGTCCCCATCCGGGTTACGAGCAGTACTTC. Encoded protein: CASSPHPGYEQYF.

For the CDR3, the DNA is TGTGCCTGGAGTGTATTGGGGGGGACTGAAGCTTTCTTT. Its protein is CAWSVLGGTEAFF. V is TRBV30 and J is TRBJ1-1; D may be TRBD1 (5 bases). This CDR3 region has 13 residues. Deletions cut 0 bases from V and 5 bases from J, with 10 bases between. Looked up from germline, CDR1 is GTSNPN and CDR2 is SVGIG (reference sequence).

This chain uses TRBV19 with TRBJ1-1, with 7 bases that match TRBD1. CDR3 size: 14 residues. Germline V gene data show CDR1 as LNHDA and CDR2 as SQIVND (reference sequence). After removal of 6 bases from V and 6 bases from J, the junction contained 10 bases not matched to a gene. CDR3: CASSEDRTNAEAFF. CDR3 in DNA: TGTGCCAGTAGCGAGGACAGGACCAACGCTGAAGCTTTCTTT.

The chain has TRBV5-1 and TRBJ2-7; the D is unclear. The CDR3 is 15 residues long. Germline V gene data show CDR1 as SGHRS and CDR2 as YFSETQ. Trimming left V 0 bases short and J 2 bases short, with 12 bases between. This CDR3 is CASSLANTVAYEQYF. The DNA of the CDR3 is TGCGCCAGCAGCTTGGCTAATACAGTGGCCTACGAGCAGTACTTC.

This clone has just one count. The chain couples TRBV4-2 to TRBJ2-7; 7 nucleotides align to TRBD2. V shed 0 bases, J shed 3 bases, and the junction held 5 bases outside the gene matches. The CDR3 sequence is 15 residues long. Germline CDR1 LGHNA, CDR2 YNFKEQ. CDR3 bases: TGTGCCAGCAGCCAAGAAAGGACTAGTATCTACGAGCAGTACTTC. As protein: CASSQERTSIYEQYF.

The chain joins TRBV27 to TRBJ1-2; D is ambiguous. Trimming removed 2 bases from V and 7 bases from J, with 11 bases in between. The CDR3 has 13 residues. Germline loops: CDR1 MNHEY, CDR2 SMNVEV (reference sequence). The CDR3: CASSLEVGGGYTF. In nucleotides, the CDR3 is TGTGCCAGCAGTTTAGAGGTGGGTGGTGGCTACACCTTC.

J is TRBJ1-2 and V is TRBV2; D gene unclear. CDR1 and CDR2 (germline): SNHLY, FYNNEI. This CDR3 contains 13 residues. V was cut by 3 bases and J by 4 bases, with 9 bases left in between. The CDR3 DNA is TGTGCCAGCAGTGACTCGGGGTTCTATGGCTACACCTTC. Protein: CASSDSGFYGYTF.

The chain links TRBV2 to TRBJ2-5, with 14 bases fitting TRBD2. This CDR3 has 17 amino acids. With V trimmed by 4 bases and J by 5 bases, 9 bases remained unmatched. The germline CDR1 and CDR2 sequences are SNHLY and FYNNEI. The CDR3 region is CASSALTSGGAVETQYF. DNA for the CDR3: TGTGCCAGCAGTGCATTGACTAGCGGGGGGGCCGTGGAGACCCAGTACTTC. The full variable domain, in which reference TRBV2 and TRBJ2-5 provide the parts outside the CDR3, is EPEVTQTPSHQVTQMGQEVILRCVPISNHLYFYWYRQILGQKVEFLVSFYNNEISEKSEIFDDQFSVERPDGSNFTLKIRSTKLEDSAMYFCASSALTSGGAVETQYFGPGTRLLVL.

The chain recombines TRBV19 with TRBJ1-1, with D unclear. Trimming stripped 7 bases from V and 4 bases from J, with 13 bases between. The CDR3 is 13 amino acids. Germline V gives CDR1 LNHDA, CDR2 SQIVND (reference sequence). The CDR3 loop reads CASTVTVGTEAFF. Here the CDR3 DNA reads TGTGCCAGTACGGTAACAGTCGGCACTGAAGCTTTCTTT.

This clone was seen only once. V gene TRBV29-1 combines with J gene TRBJ2-1; tentative D call: TRBD1 (5 bases). The CDR3 contains 12 residues. With 6 bases removed from V and 7 bases from J, the gap between germline ends came to 13 bases. The germline V gene has CDR1 SQVTM and CDR2 ANQGSEA. The CDR3: CSVLSGWNEQFF. The DNA of the CDR3 is TGCAGCGTCCTATCAGGGTGGAATGAGCAGTTCTTC.

The V gene is TRBV6-5, the J gene TRBJ2-7, with a tentative D call TRBD1 (6 bases). Germline assignment: CDR1 MNHEY and CDR2 SVGAGI. CDR3 length: 13 residues. Trimming left V 8 bases short and J 5 bases short, with 16 bases between. The CDR3 DNA sequence: TGTGCCAGCGTCGAACGACAGGTAGACGAGCAGTACTTC. It codes for CASVERQVDEQYF.

The chain couples TRBV18 to TRBJ2-7, with 10 nucleotides matching TRBD1. The CDR3 is 15 amino acids. Germline V gene data show CDR1 as KGHSH and CDR2 as LQKENI. The V and J ends lost 0 bases and 5 bases, in that order; junction bases with no gene match: 4. CDR3 protein: CASSPPGQGTHEQYF. The CDR3 DNA sequence: TGTGCCAGCTCACCACCGGGACAGGGGACCCACGAGCAGTACTTC.

V and J are TRBV5-8 and TRBJ1-6, with D uncertain. Trimming stripped 0 bases from V and 10 bases from J, with 14 bases between. The length of the CDR3 is 15 residues. CDR1 and CDR2 from the germline V gene are SGHTS and YDEGEE. CDR3 sequence: CASSLEAPRGSPLHF. In nucleotides, the CDR3 is TGTGCCAGCAGCTTGGAGGCCCCCCGGGGATCACCCCTCCACTTT. Combining the CDR3 with reference TRBV5-8 and TRBJ1-6 gives the whole variable domain EAGVTQSPTHLIKTRGQQATLRCSPISGHTSVYWYQQALGLGLQFLLWYDEGEERNRGNFPPRFSGRQFPNYSSELNVNALELEDSALYLCASSLEAPRGSPLHFGNGTRLTVT.

The chain is built from TRBV27 and TRBJ2-3; TRBD2 matches 14 bases. Looked up from germline, CDR1 is MNHEY and CDR2 is SMNVEV (reference sequence). V trimming: 6 bases; J trimming: 4 bases; junction bases outside the gene matches: 3. The CDR3 covers 15 residues. The CDR3: CASRGLAGVPDTQYF. The CDR3 region has the DNA TGTGCCAGCAGGGGACTAGCGGGGGTCCCAGATACGCAGTATTTT.

The gene calls are TRBV6-5 and TRBJ1-1, with D hard to call. V lost 6 bases and J 4 bases, leaving 15 bases between the germline ends. Germline values: CDR1 MNHEY, CDR2 SVGAGI. The CDR3 runs to 14 residues. The DNA for the CDR3 is TGTGCCAGCAGGGATCGTAGCCGCGGCACTGAAGCTTTCTTT. Protein sequence: CASRDRSRGTEAFF.

Here the CDR3 DNA reads TGTGCCTTTATATCCGGGACTAGCGGGGTTCTTAGGTACAATGAGCAGTTCTTC. As protein: CAFISGTSGVLRYNEQFF. The V call is TRBV30, the J call TRBJ2-1; 13 bases are a match to TRBD2. The CDR3 is made up of 18 amino acids. CDR1 GTSNPN and CDR2 SVGIG come from the germline V gene (reference sequence). Trimming took 7 bases from V and 4 from J; bases not matched to a gene: 16.